This T cell receptor (beta chain) was sequenced during a study of spatial heterogeneity in lung cancer. The library protocol tagged each TCR cDNA with a unique molecular identifier. TCRdb re-analysed the 5' RACE reads in MiXCR, keeping a single row per CDR3 protein. The sample consists of some 87,000 distinct CDR3 sequences, 7.5% to 10% of them appearing once. This clonotype was seen only a few times. The target antigen is unknown. Germline V gives CDR1 SQVTM, CDR2 ANQGSEA. Between the trimmed V and J ends, which lost 3 bases and 8 bases, there was a span of 14 bases. The CDR3 runs 13 residues. Study-wide findings and caveats: Blood showed ubiquitous tumor TCRs more often at resection than at routine follow-up.

The time point denotes: sample taken at primary tumor resection. Tumor, nontumor lung or frozen PBMC supplied whole RNA that was sequenced unsorted. The donors comprised 70 to 85 untreated early-stage non-small cell lung cancer patients. This TCR was sampled from a male donor with early-stage non-small cell lung cancer. The sample consisted of PBMCs, taken at surgery. The chain links TRBV29-1 to TRBJ2-1, with TRBD2 as a possible D gene (5 bases). The CDR3 coding sequence is TGCAGCGTTGATGGGCCGGGATTATATGAGCAGTTCTTC. Amino acids: CSVDGPGLYEQFF.